The 23 T cell receptor beta chains listed next were all sequenced from one sample in a study of shared clonotypes between healthy human individuals. Clones were read by immunoSEQ multiplex PCR, and TCRdb kept only the in-frame ones, dropping some. The table includes hundreds of thousands of clones, around 95% detected once. Positive CCR7 selection of CD45RO-negative cells yielded the naive CD8 cells, and terminally differentiated effector memory CD45RA+ cells were excluded. The specimen was naive CD8+ T cells sorted from blood. The receptor source for this set is a woman in her 30s in good health.

The J gene is TRBJ1-6, the V gene TRBV28; possibly TRBD1 for D (5 bases). This CDR3 is built from 14 residues. From germline, CDR1 is MDHEN and CDR2 SYDVKM. Trimming pared 3 bases from V and 7 bases from J, leaving 10 bases between. CDR3 in amino acids: CASSLRGRNSPLHF. The CDR3 DNA reads as TGTGCCAGCAGTTTGAGGGGCAGGAATTCACCCCTCCACTTT.

This chain joins TRBV10-2 and TRBJ2-1; perhaps TRBD2 as D (6 bases). V lost 3 bases and J 6 bases, leaving 9 bases between the germline ends. There are 13 residues in the CDR3. Germline CDR1 reads WSHSY; CDR2 reads SAAADI. The CDR3 nucleotides read TGCGCCAGCAGTGATGGAGGGATCAATGAGCAGTTCTTC. Translation: CASSDGGINEQFF.

V and J are TRBV6-6 and TRBJ1-4; D is unresolved. Trimming removed 2 bases from V and 7 bases from J, with 17 bases in between. The CDR3 runs 16 residues. Germline V lookup: CDR1 MNHNY, CDR2 SVGAGI (reference sequence). The CDR3 loop is CASSYGYLDSFEKLFF. CDR3 bases: TGTGCCAGCAGTTACGGTTACCTAGACTCGTTTGAAAAACTGTTTTTT.

V usage is TRBV7-9 and J usage is TRBJ2-5; 15 bases are shared with TRBD2. The V gene's germline CDR1 is SEHNR and CDR2 FQNEAQ (reference sequence). Germline trimming cut 7 bases from V and 4 bases from J; bases unmatched to any gene: 10. The length of the CDR3 is 17 residues. The CDR3 nucleotides are TGTGCCAGCAACGATCTCGGACTAGCGGGAGGGAGAGAGACCCAGTACTTC. It translates to CASNDLGLAGGRETQYF. Variable domain in full (rest from reference TRBV7-9 and TRBJ2-5): DTGVSQNPRHKITKRGQNVTFRCDPISEHNRLYWYRQTLGQGPEFLTYFQNEAQLEKSRLLSDRFSAERPKGSFSTLEIQRTEQGDSAMYLCASNDLGLAGGRETQYFGPGTRLLVL.

This clone came up once. V and J are TRBV27 and TRBJ2-7; 9 nucleotides align to TRBD1. Germline V gives CDR1 MNHEY, CDR2 SMNVEV (reference sequence). The CDR3 spans 18 residues. Trimming removed 4 bases from V and 3 bases from J; junction bases left unmatched: 16. The CDR3: CASSSTGGRWEGDYEQYF. The CDR3 nucleotides are TGTGCCAGCAGTTCAACAGGGGGCCGCTGGGAAGGGGACTACGAGCAGTACTTC.

This chain uses TRBV28 with TRBJ2-3; 13 bases map to TRBD2. The germline CDR1 and CDR2 sequences are MDHEN and SYDVKM. CDR3 size: 18 residues. Trimming took 6 bases from V and 4 from J; bases not matched to a gene: 13. The CDR3 loop reads CASSPLAGGPFGADTQYF. The DNA for the CDR3 is TGTGCCAGCAGCCCACTAGCGGGAGGGCCGTTTGGTGCAGATACGCAGTATTTT.

This clone was counted a few times. V usage is TRBV29-1 and J usage is TRBJ2-7, with D tentatively TRBD1 or TRBD2 (5 bases each). The V gene lost 6 bases and the J gene lost 2 bases, with 14 bases spanning the gap. The CDR3 is 13 amino acids. The germline gives CDR1 SQVTM, CDR2 ANQGSEA. The CDR3 DNA sequence: TGCAGCGTAACATCTGGGGGAACCTACGAGCAGTACTTC. Protein product: CSVTSGGTYEQYF.

The gene calls are TRBV6-1 and TRBJ1-5; 7 bases are shared with TRBD1. This CDR3 spans 14 amino acids. Germline V gives CDR1 MNHNS, CDR2 SASEGT. J gave up 5 bases and V 2 bases, and 3 bases lay outside the gene matches. CDR3 nucleotide sequence: TGTGCCAGCAGTGAAAGAGGGGGCTATCAGCCCCAGCATTTT. Translation gives CASSERGGYQPQHF.

The chain employs TRBV4-1 and TRBJ2-7, with D unresolved. V lost 1 base and J lost 7, with 17 bases in between. CDR1 is MGHRA and CDR2 is YSYEKL in the germline V gene. This CDR3 is built from 15 residues. The CDR3 loop is CASSQVSGDTGEQYF. CDR3 nucleotides: TGCGCCAGCAGCCAAGTTTCCGGAGACACTGGGGAGCAGTACTTC.

This clone appeared a single time. The gene calls are TRBV30 and TRBJ2-7; 7 bases agree with TRBD1. Trimming cost V 2 bases and J 6 bases; bases outside gene matches: 1. The CDR3 consists of 11 residues. Looked up from germline, CDR1 is GTSNPN and CDR2 is SVGIG (reference sequence). The CDR3 loop is CAWSQGVEQYF. Here the CDR3 DNA reads TGTGCCTGGAGTCAGGGGGTCGAGCAGTACTTC.

This chain connects TRBV13 to TRBJ2-1; maybe TRBD2 (5 bases). The CDR3 consists of 15 residues. The germline V gene has CDR1 PRHDT and CDR2 FYEKMQ (reference sequence). With 5 bases removed from V and 0 bases from J, the gap between germline ends came to 11 bases. The CDR3, as DNA: TGTGCCAGCAGCACTGCGGGTAGCTCCTACAATGAGCAGTTCTTC. Translated: CASSTAGSSYNEQFF.

This chain connects TRBV28 to TRBJ2-7; D is perhaps TRBD2 (5 bases). The CDR3 extends over 13 amino acids. CDR1 and CDR2 (germline): MDHEN, SYDVKM. V dropped 7 bases and J dropped 2 bases, with 12 bases sitting between them. CDR3 sequence reads: CASNLGIAYEQYF. The CDR3 DNA reads as TGTGCCAGCAACCTCGGGATTGCCTACGAGCAGTACTTC.

The CDR3 loop is CASSHPAGATSTDTQYF. CDR3 DNA sequence: TGCGCCAGCAGCCATCCGGCGGGAGCCACTAGCACAGATACGCAGTATTTT. This chain connects TRBV4-1 to TRBJ2-3; 7 bases align to TRBD2. J lost 0 bases, V lost 3 bases, and 9 bases had no gene match. Germline CDR1 MGHRA, CDR2 YSYEKL. The CDR3 totals 17 residues.

Turning to this clone: One junction end does not reproduce the germline sequence, and a read error may be involved. The chain recombines TRBV7-9 with TRBJ2-1; TRBD2 is a possible D gene (5 bases). Germline CDR1 and CDR2: SEHNR and FQNEAQ (reference sequence). CDR3 length equals 14 residues. In DNA form, the CDR3 reads TGTGCCAGCAGCCCTCAGGACTCGAACAATGGGCAGTTCTTC. It codes for CASSPQDSNNGQFF.

The chain employs TRBV19 and TRBJ2-1; D possibly corresponds to TRBD2 (7 bases). Germline V lookup: CDR1 LNHDA, CDR2 SQIVND (reference sequence). The CDR3 runs 15 residues. V lost 7 bases and J lost 8, with 21 bases in between. CDR3 protein: CASNTPLRGGHEQFF. The DNA of the CDR3 is TGTGCCAGTAATACTCCCCTTAGGGGGGGCCATGAGCAGTTCTTC.

The gene calls are TRBV5-1 and TRBJ1-3; D might be TRBD1 (5 bases). Germline-derived CDR1 and CDR2 are SGHRS and YFSETQ. This CDR3 region has 17 residues. The V end was cut by 7 bases, the J end by 0 bases, with 20 bases between. The CDR3 nucleotides read TGCGCCAGCGTCAGTAACGACAGACTCCTCTCTGGAAACACCATATATTTT. It yields the protein CASVSNDRLLSGNTIYF.

In DNA form, the CDR3 reads TGTGCCAGTAGTACAGCCGGGGGGGATTACGAGCAGTACTTC. Its protein is CASSTAGGDYEQYF. The chain carries TRBV19 and TRBJ2-7, with 8 nucleotides matching TRBD2. CDR1 and CDR2 from the germline V gene are LNHDA and SQIVND (reference sequence). This CDR3 has 14 residues. The V and J ends lost 4 bases and 4 bases, in that order; junction bases with no gene match: 6.

The rearrangement joins TRBV11-2 to TRBJ1-2; D possibly corresponds to TRBD1 (5 bases). Germline assignment: CDR1 SGHAT and CDR2 FQNNGV. Trimming removed 0 bases at V and 7 bases at J, with 15 bases between. The CDR3 totals 15 residues. CDR3 coding DNA: TGTGCCAGCAGCTTAGAATTCAGGGCTTTCTCTGGCTACACCTTC. It encodes CASSLEFRAFSGYTF.

V usage is TRBV14 and J usage is TRBJ1-3; no definite D call. The CDR3 contains 13 residues. The V end was cut by 6 bases, the J end by 4 bases, with 10 bases between. Germline V CDR1 and CDR2: SGHDN, FVKESK. Here the CDR3 reads CASRRISGNTIYF. As DNA, the CDR3 is TGTGCCAGCAGACGGATAAGCGGAAACACCATATATTTT. Combining the CDR3 with reference TRBV14 and TRBJ1-3 gives the whole variable domain EAGVTQFPSHSVIEKGQTVTLRCDPISGHDNLYWYRRVMGKEIKFLLHFVKESKQDESGMPNNRFLAERTGGTYSTLKVQPAELEDSGVYFCASRRISGNTIYFGEGSWLTVV.

V and J are TRBV6-5 and TRBJ1-5, with 8 bases fitting TRBD1. V lost 4 bases and J lost 0; bases outside the gene matches: 5. Germline CDR1 and CDR2: MNHEY and SVGAGI. The CDR3 length is 16 residues. CDR3 bases: TGTGCCAGCAGTTCCGGACAGGGCTATAGCAATCAGCCCCAGCATTTT. This translates into CASSSGQGYSNQPQHF.

This chain links TRBV9 with TRBJ2-7; a possible D gene is TRBD2 (6 bases). Trimming removed 4 bases at V and 2 bases at J, with 16 bases between. This CDR3 has 15 residues. Looked up from germline, CDR1 is SGDLS and CDR2 is YYNGEE. The CDR3 bases are TGTGCCAGCAGCCTCACTGGGGAGGCGGCCTACGAGCAGTACTTC. Translated, it gives CASSLTGEAAYEQYF. Looking up the rest from reference TRBV9 and TRBJ2-7 gives the full variable domain: DSGVTQTPKHLITATGQRVTLRCSPRSGDLSVYWYQQSLDQGLQFLIQYYNGEERAKGNILERFSAQQFPDLHSELNLSSLELGDSALYFCASSLTGEAAYEQYFGPGTRLTVT.

The chain links TRBV7-3 to TRBJ2-3; 8 bases fit TRBD1. The V gene's germline CDR1 is SGHTA and CDR2 FQGTGA. This CDR3 region has 16 residues. V was clipped by 5 bases and J by 4 bases; unmatched bases: 11. The CDR3 DNA is TGTGCCAGCAGCCTAAACGGCAGGGGGCGACCAGATACGCAGTATTTT. Its protein is CASSLNGRGRPDTQYF. The variable domain in full, with the rest retrieved from reference TRBV7-3 and TRBJ2-3, is GAGVSQTPSNKVTEKGKYVELRCDPISGHTALYWYRQSLGQGPEFLIYFQGTGAADDSGLPNDRFFAVRPEGSVSTLKIQRTERGDSAVYLCASSLNGRGRPDTQYFGPGTRLTVL.

To note about this clone: Other nucleotide sequences in the sample specify the same CDR3. CDR3 protein: CASSFGGNQPQHF. CDR3 nucleotides: TGTGCCAGCAGCTTTGGGGGAAATCAGCCCCAGCATTTT. V gene TRBV7-6 combines with J gene TRBJ1-5, with a possible D match to TRBD1 (5 bases). The germline V gene encodes CDR1 SGHVS and CDR2 FNYEAQ. CDR3 length: 13 residues. Trimming pared 3 bases from V and 4 bases from J, leaving 7 bases between.